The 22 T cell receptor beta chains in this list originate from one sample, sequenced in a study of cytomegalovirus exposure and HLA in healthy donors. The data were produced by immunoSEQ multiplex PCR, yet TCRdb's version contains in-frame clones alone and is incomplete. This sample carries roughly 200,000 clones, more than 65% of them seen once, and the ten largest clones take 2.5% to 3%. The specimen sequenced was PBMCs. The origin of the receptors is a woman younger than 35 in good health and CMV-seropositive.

In nucleotides, the CDR3 is TGTGCCAGCAGTCCCCACCTATCTAGTCCAGATACGCAGTATTTT. Residues: CASSPHLSSPDTQYF. The V gene is TRBV27, the J gene TRBJ2-3; D unclear. CDR3 length equals 15 residues. Trimming left V 5 bases short and J 4 bases short, with 16 bases between. Germline-derived CDR1 and CDR2 are MNHEY and SMNVEV (reference sequence).

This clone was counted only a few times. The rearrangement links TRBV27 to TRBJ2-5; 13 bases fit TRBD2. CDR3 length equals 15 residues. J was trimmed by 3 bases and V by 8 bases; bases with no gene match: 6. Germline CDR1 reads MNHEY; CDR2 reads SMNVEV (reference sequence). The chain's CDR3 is CASPEGLAGEETQYF. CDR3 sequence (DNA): TGTGCCAGCCCCGAAGGACTAGCGGGGGAAGAGACCCAGTACTTC.

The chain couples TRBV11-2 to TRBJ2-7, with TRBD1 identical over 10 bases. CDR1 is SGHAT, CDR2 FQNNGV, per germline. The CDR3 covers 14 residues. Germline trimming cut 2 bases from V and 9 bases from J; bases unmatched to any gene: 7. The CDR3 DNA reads TGTGCCAGCAGCTTAACCGGGACAGGGGTGGGGCAGTACTTC. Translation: CASSLTGTGVGQYF.

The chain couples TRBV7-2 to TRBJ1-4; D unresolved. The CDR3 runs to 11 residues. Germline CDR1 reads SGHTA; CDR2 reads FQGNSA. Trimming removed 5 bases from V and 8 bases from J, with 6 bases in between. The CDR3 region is CASSRPEKLFF. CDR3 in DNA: TGTGCCAGCAGCCGTCCCGAAAAACTGTTTTTT.

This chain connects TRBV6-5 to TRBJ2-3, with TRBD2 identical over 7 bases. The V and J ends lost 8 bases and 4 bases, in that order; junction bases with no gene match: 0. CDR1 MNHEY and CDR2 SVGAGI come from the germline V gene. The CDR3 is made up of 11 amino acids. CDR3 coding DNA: TGTGCCAGCGCGGGGGCAGATACGCAGTATTTT. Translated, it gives CASAGADTQYF.

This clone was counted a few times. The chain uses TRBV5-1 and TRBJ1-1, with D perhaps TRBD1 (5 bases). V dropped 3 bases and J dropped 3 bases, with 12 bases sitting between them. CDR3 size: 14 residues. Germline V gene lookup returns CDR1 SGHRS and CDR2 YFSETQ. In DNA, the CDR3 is TGCGCCAGCAGCTCGGGGGACGGGGACACTGAAGCTTTCTTT. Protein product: CASSSGDGDTEAFF.

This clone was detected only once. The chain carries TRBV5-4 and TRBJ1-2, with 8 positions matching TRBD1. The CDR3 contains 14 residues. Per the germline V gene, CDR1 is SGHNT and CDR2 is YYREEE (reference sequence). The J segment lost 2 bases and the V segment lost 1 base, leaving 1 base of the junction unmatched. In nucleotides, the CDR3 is TGTGCCAGCAGCTTGAGGGACAGGAACTATGGCTACACCTTC. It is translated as CASSLRDRNYGYTF.

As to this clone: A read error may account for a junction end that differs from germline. The CDR3 loop reads CSARIQAQVF. The CDR3 DNA is TGCTCTGCTAGAATACAGGCCCAGGTCTTC. V usage is TRBV20-1 and J usage is TRBJ2-1; D is possibly TRBD1 (5 bases). The CDR3 spans 10 residues. Looked up from germline, CDR1 is DFQATT and CDR2 is SNEGSKA (reference sequence).

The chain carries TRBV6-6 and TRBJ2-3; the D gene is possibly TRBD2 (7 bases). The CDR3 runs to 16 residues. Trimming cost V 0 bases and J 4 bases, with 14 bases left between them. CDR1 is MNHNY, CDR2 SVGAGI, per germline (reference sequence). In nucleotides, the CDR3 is TGTGCCAGCAGTTACTCGATGGGCGGGGGCCCAGATACGCAGTATTTT. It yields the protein CASSYSMGGGPDTQYF.

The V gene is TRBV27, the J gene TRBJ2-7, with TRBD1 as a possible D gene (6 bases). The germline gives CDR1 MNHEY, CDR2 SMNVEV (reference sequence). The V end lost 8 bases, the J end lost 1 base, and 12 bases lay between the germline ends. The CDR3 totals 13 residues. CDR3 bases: TGTGCCAGCTGTTCACAGGGTTCCTACGAGCAGTACTTC. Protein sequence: CASCSQGSYEQYF.

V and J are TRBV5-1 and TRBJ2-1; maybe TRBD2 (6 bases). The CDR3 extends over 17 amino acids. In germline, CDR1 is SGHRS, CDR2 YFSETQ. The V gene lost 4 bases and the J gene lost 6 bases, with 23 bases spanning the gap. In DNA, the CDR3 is TGCGCCAGCAGCAAAGGAGGGGCGTCGGGTGTTCTCAATGAGCAGTTCTTC. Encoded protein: CASSKGGASGVLNEQFF.

CDR3 DNA sequence: TGTGCCAGCAGTCGGGACAGCTTGAACTATAATTCACCCCTCCACTTT. Protein product: CASSRDSLNYNSPLHF. The chain uses TRBV2 and TRBJ1-6; TRBD1 agrees at 7 bases. Germline lookup yields CDR1 SNHLY and CDR2 FYNNEI. V dropped 5 bases and J dropped 3; count of bases not matched to a gene: 7. This CDR3 is 16 amino acids long. The complete variable domain, with remaining parts taken from reference TRBV2 and TRBJ1-6, reads EPEVTQTPSHQVTQMGQEVILRCVPISNHLYFYWYRQILGQKVEFLVSFYNNEISEKSEIFDDQFSVERPDGSNFTLKIRSTKLEDSAMYFCASSRDSLNYNSPLHFGNGTRLTVT.

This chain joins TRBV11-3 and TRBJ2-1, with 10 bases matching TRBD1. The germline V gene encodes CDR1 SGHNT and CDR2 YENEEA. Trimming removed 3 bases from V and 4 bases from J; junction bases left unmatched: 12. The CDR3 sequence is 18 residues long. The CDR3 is CASSLSRGGTGVYNEQFF. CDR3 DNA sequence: TGTGCCAGCAGCTTGTCACGGGGGGGGACAGGGGTATACAATGAGCAGTTCTTC.

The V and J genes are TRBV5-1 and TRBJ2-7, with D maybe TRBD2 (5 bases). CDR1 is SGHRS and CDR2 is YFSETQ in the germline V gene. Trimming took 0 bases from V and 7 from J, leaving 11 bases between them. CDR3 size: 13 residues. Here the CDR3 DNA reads TGCGCCAGCAGCTTGGTGTCGGGGTGGGAGCAGTACTTC. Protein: CASSLVSGWEQYF. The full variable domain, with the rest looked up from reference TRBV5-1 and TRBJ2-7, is KAGVTQTPRYLIKTRGQQVTLSCSPISGHRSVSWYQQTPGQGLQFLFEYFSETQRNKGNFPGRFSGRQFSNSRSEMNVSTLELGDSALYLCASSLVSGWEQYFGPGTRLTVT.

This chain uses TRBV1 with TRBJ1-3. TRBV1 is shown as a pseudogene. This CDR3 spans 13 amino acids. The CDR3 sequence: CTSSRGAGNTIYF. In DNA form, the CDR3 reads TGCACCAGCAGTCGAGGCGCTGGAAACACCATATATTTT.

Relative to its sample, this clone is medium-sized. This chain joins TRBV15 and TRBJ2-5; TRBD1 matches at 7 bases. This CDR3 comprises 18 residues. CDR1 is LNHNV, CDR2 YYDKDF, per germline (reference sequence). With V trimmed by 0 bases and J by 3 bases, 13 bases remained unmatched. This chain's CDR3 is CATSRDFPRDSGEETQYF. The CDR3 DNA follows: TGTGCCACCAGCAGAGATTTTCCACGGGACAGTGGGGAAGAGACCCAGTACTTC. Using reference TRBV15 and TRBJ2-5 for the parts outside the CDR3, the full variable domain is DAMVIQNPRYQVTQFGKPVTLSCSQTLNHNVMYWYQQKSSQAPKLLFHYYDKDFNNEADTPDNFQSRRPNTSFCFLDIRSPGLGDTAMYLCATSRDFPRDSGEETQYFGPGTRLLVL.

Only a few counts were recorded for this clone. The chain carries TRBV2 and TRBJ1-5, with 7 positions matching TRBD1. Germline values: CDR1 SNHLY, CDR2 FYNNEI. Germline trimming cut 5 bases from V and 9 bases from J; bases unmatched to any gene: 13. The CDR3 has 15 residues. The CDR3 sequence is CASSQGGTAQGPQHF. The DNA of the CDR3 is TGTGCCAGCAGTCAGGGGGGAACTGCCCAAGGGCCCCAGCATTTT.

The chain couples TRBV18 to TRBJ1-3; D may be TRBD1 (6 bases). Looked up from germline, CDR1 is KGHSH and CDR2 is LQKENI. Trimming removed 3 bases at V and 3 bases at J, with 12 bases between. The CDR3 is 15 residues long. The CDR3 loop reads CASSPSRGSGNTIYF. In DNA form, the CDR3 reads TGTGCCAGCTCACCCTCCAGGGGCAGTGGAAACACCATATATTTT.

CDR3 sequence reads: CASSHGGLTLLGGDEKLFF. The CDR3 bases are TGCGCCAGCAGCCATGGGGGCTTGACCCTTCTCGGGGGGGATGAAAAACTGTTTTTT. The chain combines TRBV4-1 with TRBJ1-4, with TRBD1 as a possible D gene (6 bases). The germline V and J ends were trimmed by 3 bases and 6 bases, with 26 bases remaining between them. The CDR3 has 19 amino acids. Germline loops: CDR1 MGHRA, CDR2 YSYEKL.

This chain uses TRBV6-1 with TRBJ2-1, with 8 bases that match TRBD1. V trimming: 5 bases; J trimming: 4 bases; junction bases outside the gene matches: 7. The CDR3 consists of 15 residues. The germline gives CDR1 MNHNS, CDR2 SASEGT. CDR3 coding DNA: TGTGCCAGCAGTTCTGGGACAGGACGGTACAATGAGCAGTTCTTC. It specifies CASSSGTGRYNEQFF.

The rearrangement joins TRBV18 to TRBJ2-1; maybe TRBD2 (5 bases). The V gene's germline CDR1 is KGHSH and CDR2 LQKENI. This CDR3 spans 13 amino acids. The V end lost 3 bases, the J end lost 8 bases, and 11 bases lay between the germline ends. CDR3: CASSPRTQDEQFF. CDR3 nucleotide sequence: TGTGCCAGCTCACCTAGGACTCAGGATGAGCAGTTCTTC.

CDR3 DNA sequence: TGTGCCAGCAGTTTAGGTGCGGGGGGCACTGAAGCTTTCTTT. It specifies CASSLGAGGTEAFF. The chain recombines TRBV6-6 with TRBJ1-1; TRBD1 might be the D (5 bases). Trimming shortened V by 4 bases and J by 4 bases, and 13 bases separated the two germline ends. CDR1 MNHNY and CDR2 SVGAGI come from the germline V gene (reference sequence). CDR3 length: 14 amino acids.